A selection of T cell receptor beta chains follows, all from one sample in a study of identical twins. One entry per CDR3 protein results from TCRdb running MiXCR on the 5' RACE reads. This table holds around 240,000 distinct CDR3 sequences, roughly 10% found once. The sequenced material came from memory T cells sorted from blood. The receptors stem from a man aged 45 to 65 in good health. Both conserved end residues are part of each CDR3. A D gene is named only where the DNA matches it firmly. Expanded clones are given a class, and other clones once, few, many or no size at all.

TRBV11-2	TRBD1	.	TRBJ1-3	CASSLGTGGLAGNTIYF	TGTGCCAGCAGCTTAGGGACAGGGGGCCTCGCTGGAAACACCATATATTTT
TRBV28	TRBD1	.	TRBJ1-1	CASRGQGILNTEAFF	TGTGCCAGCAGGGGACAGGGGATCCTGAACACTGAAGCTTTCTTT
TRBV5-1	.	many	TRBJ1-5	CASSLGSGPGSPQHF	TGCGCCAGCAGCTTGGGGTCAGGCCCAGGTTCGCCCCAGCATTTT
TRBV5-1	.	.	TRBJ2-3	CASSLEGPTTDTQYF	TGCGCCAGCAGCTTGGAAGGACCAACCACAGATACGCAGTATTTT
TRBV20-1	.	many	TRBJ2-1	CSAAPRPYNEQFF	TGCAGTGCGGCGCCCAGGCCCTACAATGAGCAGTTCTTC
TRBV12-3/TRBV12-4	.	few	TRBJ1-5	CASSLSGFGAQHF	TGTGCCAGCAGTCTGTCAGGGTTTGGGGCCCAGCATTTT
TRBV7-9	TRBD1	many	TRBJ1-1	CASSLGQGARRAEAFF	TGTGCCAGCAGCTTAGGGCAGGGGGCGAGAAGGGCTGAAGCTTTCTTT
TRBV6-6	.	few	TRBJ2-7	CASGANGPYEQYF	TGTGCCAGCGGCGCCAACGGACCCTACGAGCAGTACTTC
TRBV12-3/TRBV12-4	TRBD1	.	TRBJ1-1	CASSKATGAEAFF	TGTGCCAGCTCGAAAGCTACAGGGGCTGAAGCTTTCTTT
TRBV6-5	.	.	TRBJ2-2	CASSPRGNTGELFF	TGTGCCAGCAGTCCTCGGGGTAACACCGGGGAGCTGTTTTTT
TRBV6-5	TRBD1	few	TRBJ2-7	CASSYSTGQGDHEQYF	TGTGCCAGCAGTTACTCGACGGGACAGGGGGACCACGAGCAGTACTTC
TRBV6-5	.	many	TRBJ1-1	CASSYPGLRNTEAFF	TGTGCCAGCAGTTACCCGGGACTGAGGAACACTGAAGCTTTCTTT
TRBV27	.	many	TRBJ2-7	CASSLTGTRPYEQYF	TGTGCCAGCAGTTTAACCGGGACGCGTCCCTACGAGCAGTACTTC
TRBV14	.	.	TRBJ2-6	CASSGGASGANVLTF	TGTGCCAGCAGCGGCGGAGCCTCTGGGGCCAACGTCCTGACTTTC
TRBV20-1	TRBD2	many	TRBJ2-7	CSAHDPSGRRSYEQYF	TGCAGTGCTCATGATCCCAGCGGGAGGAGGTCCTACGAGCAGTACTTC
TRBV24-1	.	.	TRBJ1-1	CATSDSKTGGTEAFF	TGTGCCACCAGTGATTCTAAGACCGGGGGGACTGAAGCTTTCTTT
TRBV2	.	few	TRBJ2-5	CASSEGGETQYF	TGTGCCAGCTCCGAGGGGGGAGAGACCCAGTACTTC
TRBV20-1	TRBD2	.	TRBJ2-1	CSALGTSGRYHEQFF	TGCAGTGCTCTAGGGACTAGCGGGAGGTATCATGAGCAGTTCTTC
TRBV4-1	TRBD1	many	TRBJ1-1	CASSQDRGQGWGNTEAFF	TGCGCCAGCAGCCAAGATCGAGGACAGGGATGGGGCAACACTGAAGCTTTCTTT
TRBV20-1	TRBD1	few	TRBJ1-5	CSASRGQAPNQPQHF	TGCAGTGCTAGCCGGGGACAGGCCCCGAATCAGCCCCAGCATTTT
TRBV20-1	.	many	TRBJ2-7	CSAQSRDYEQYF	TGCAGTGCCCAGTCCAGGGACTACGAGCAGTACTTC
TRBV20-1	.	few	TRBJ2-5	CSASPLGQETQYF	TGCAGTGCTAGTCCACTAGGCCAAGAGACCCAGTACTTC
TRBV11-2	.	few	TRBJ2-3	CASSLVSSHTQYF	TGTGCCAGCAGCTTAGTGTCTAGCCATACGCAGTATTTT
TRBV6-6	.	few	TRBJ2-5	CASSYSGLETQYF	TGTGCCAGCAGTTACAGTGGCCTAGAGACCCAGTACTTC
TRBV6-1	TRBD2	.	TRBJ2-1	CASSEAPKAGGQFF	TGTGCCAGCAGTGAAGCTCCTAAAGCGGGGGGGCAGTTCTTC
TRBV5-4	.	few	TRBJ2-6	CASSFSSGANVLTF	TGTGCCAGCAGCTTTTCCTCTGGGGCCAACGTCCTGACTTTC
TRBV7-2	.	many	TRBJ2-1	CASSKGAGYYNEQFF	TGTGCCAGCAGCAAAGGAGCGGGTTATTACAATGAGCAGTTCTTC
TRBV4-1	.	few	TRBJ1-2	CASSPRDGNYGYTF	TGCGCCAGCAGCCCCCGGGACGGTAACTATGGCTACACCTTC
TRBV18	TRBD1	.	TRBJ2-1	CASSPDRAWNEQFF	TGTGCCAGCTCACCGGACAGGGCGTGGAATGAGCAGTTCTTC
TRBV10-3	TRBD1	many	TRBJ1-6	CAIRTGQGDNSPLHF	TGTGCCATCAGAACGGGACAGGGTGATAATTCACCCCTCCACTTT
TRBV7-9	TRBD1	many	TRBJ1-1	CASSDYPGQTNTEAFF	TGTGCCAGCAGCGACTACCCGGGACAGACAAACACTGAAGCTTTCTTT
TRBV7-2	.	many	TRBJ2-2	CASSLVLPGTGELFF	TGTGCCAGCAGCTTAGTACTCCCGGGGACCGGGGAGCTGTTTTTT
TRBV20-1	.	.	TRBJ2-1	CSAIQAENSYNEQFF	TGCAGTGCTATTCAGGCGGAGAACTCCTACAATGAGCAGTTCTTC
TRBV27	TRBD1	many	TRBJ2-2	CASSLDRGQAGTGELFF	TGTGCCAGCAGTTTAGATCGGGGACAGGCCGGTACCGGGGAGCTGTTTTTT
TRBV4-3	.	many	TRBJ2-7	CASSATGADEQYF	TGCGCCAGCAGCGCCACGGGGGCCGACGAGCAGTACTTC
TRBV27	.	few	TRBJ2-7	CASSLGMGATPEQYF	TGTGCCAGCAGTTTAGGGATGGGAGCTACTCCCGAGCAGTACTTC
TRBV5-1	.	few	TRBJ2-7	CASSLARDFEQYF	TGCGCCAGCAGCTTGGCGCGGGATTTCGAGCAGTACTTC
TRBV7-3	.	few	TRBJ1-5	CASSLSPSGPIDLPGPQHF	TGTGCCAGCAGCTTAAGCCCGTCGGGACCGATCGACCTCCCAGGGCCCCAGCATTTT
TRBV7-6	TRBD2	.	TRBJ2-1	CASSKPGLRNEQFF	TGTGCCAGCAGCAAACCGGGACTAAGAAATGAGCAGTTCTTC
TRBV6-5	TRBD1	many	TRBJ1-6	CASSSRDRGFSPLHF	TGTGCCAGCAGTTCCCGGGACAGGGGGTTTTCACCCCTCCACTTT
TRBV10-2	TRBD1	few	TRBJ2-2	CASSEQGVSGELFF	TGCGCCAGCAGTGAACAGGGGGTTTCCGGGGAGCTGTTTTTT
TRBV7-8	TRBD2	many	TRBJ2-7	CASSKGTSGNYEQYF	TGTGCCAGCAGTAAGGGGACTAGCGGGAACTACGAGCAGTACTTC
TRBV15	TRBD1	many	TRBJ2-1	CATSRDQGTGEQFF	TGTGCCACCAGCAGAGATCAGGGGACAGGGGAGCAGTTCTTC
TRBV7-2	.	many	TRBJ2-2	CASSLFGVGAAGELFF	TGTGCCAGCAGCTTATTCGGTGTGGGGGCCGCCGGGGAGCTGTTTTTT
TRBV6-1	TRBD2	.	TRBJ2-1	CASTYGGSGGAINEQFF	TGTGCCAGCACCTATGGTGGGAGCGGGGGGGCCATAAATGAGCAGTTCTTC
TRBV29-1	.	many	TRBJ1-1	CSVGWDTKTEAFF	TGCAGCGTTGGGTGGGACACCAAGACTGAAGCTTTCTTT
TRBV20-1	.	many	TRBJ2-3	CSARGHFTDTQYF	TGCAGTGCTAGAGGGCACTTCACAGATACGCAGTATTTT
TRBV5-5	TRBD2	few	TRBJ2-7	CASSSILGRGYEQYF	TGTGCCAGCAGCTCGATACTTGGGAGGGGCTACGAGCAGTACTTC
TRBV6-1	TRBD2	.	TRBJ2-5	CASSPRTSGRGRETQYF	TGTGCCAGCAGTCCGCGGACTAGCGGGAGAGGCAGGGAGACCCAGTACTTC
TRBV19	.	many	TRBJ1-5	CASTKSWGSNQPQHF	TGTGCCAGTACCAAATCCTGGGGATCCAATCAGCCCCAGCATTTT
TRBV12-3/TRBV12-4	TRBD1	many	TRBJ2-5	CASSHRDRSQETQYF	TGTGCCAGCAGTCACAGGGACAGATCGCAAGAGACCCAGTACTTC
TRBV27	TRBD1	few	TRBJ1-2	CASSSRTGVGYTF	TGTGCCAGCAGTTCGAGGACAGGGGTTGGCTACACCTTC
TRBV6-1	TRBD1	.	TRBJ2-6	CASRRDRASSGANVLTF	TGTGCCAGCAGGAGGGACAGGGCGTCCTCTGGGGCCAACGTCCTGACTTTC
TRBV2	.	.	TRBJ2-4	CASSVSGAKNIQYF	TGTGCCAGCAGTGTCTCAGGAGCCAAAAACATTCAGTACTTC
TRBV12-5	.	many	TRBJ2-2	CASGLSPGEAGELFF	TGTGCTAGTGGTTTGTCACCGGGGGAGGCCGGGGAGCTGTTTTTT
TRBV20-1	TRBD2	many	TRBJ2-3	CSHASPSGLVGTQYF	TGCAGTCACGCGTCGCCTAGCGGGCTGGTGGGTACGCAGTATTTT
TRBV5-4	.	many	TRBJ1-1	CASGGSGGARNTEAFF	TGTGCCAGCGGGGGGTCGGGGGGCGCGCGGAACACTGAAGCTTTCTTT
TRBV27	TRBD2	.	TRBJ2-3	CAGNSGRVTDTLYF	TGTGCCGGGAACAGCGGGAGGGTCACAGATACGCTGTATTTT
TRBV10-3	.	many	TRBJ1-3	CAISPQGPRNTIYF	TGTGCCATCAGCCCACAGGGACCCAGAAACACCATATATTTT
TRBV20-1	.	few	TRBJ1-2	CSAIQTGNYGYTF	TGCAGTGCTATACAGACAGGAAACTATGGCTACACCTTC